A single sample is the source of the 30 T cell receptor beta chains below, sequenced in a study of blood T cell repertoires in COVID-19. Some clones are missing from TCRdb's copy, which holds only in-frame ones; the method was immunoSEQ multiplex PCR. This repertoire shows some 340,000 clones, 85% found once; its top ten account for approximately 3.6%. Sequencing was done on a sample of peripheral blood. Receptor source: a woman between 18 and 30 years old with acute or convalescent COVID-19.

The chain links TRBV10-1 to TRBJ2-2; D gene ambiguous. Germline CDR1 and CDR2: WNHNN and SYGVQD (reference sequence). Trimming stripped 3 bases from V and 6 bases from J, with 5 bases between. CDR3 length: 12 residues. The chain's CDR3 is CASSEESGELFF. The CDR3 DNA sequence: TGCGCCAGCAGTGAAGAGTCCGGGGAGCTGTTTTTT.

V gene TRBV19 combines with J gene TRBJ1-6, with 10 bases lining up with TRBD1. The CDR3 consists of 16 residues. The germline V gene has CDR1 LNHDA and CDR2 SQIVND (reference sequence). With 5 bases clipped from V and 6 bases from J, the junction kept 7 bases outside the gene matches. For the CDR3, the DNA is TGTGCCAGTAGTGCCCGACAGGGGGCTTTTAATTCACCCCTCCACTTT. It encodes CASSARQGAFNSPLHF.

In this sample, this clone turned up once. V usage is TRBV6-1 and J usage is TRBJ2-7; D gene ambiguous. The germline CDR1 and CDR2 sequences are MNHNS and SASEGT. CDR3 length: 10 amino acids. Trimming took 1 base from V and 10 from J, leaving 5 bases between them. Here the CDR3 reads CASSEEAQYF. Written as DNA, the CDR3 is TGTGCCAGCAGTGAAGAAGCTCAGTACTTC.

J is TRBJ1-2 and V is TRBV28, with 7 bases matching TRBD1. Germline CDR1 reads MDHEN; CDR2 reads SYDVKM. The CDR3 has 13 residues. Trimming cost V 4 bases and J 8 bases; bases outside gene matches: 7. The CDR3 DNA sequence: TGTGCCAGCAGTTCTAGAGGGGGCGAGGGCTACACCTTC. Its translation is CASSSRGGEGYTF.

CDR3: CASAIGQGYYGYTF. For the CDR3, the DNA is TGTGCCAGTGCCATTGGACAGGGTTATTATGGCTACACCTTC. The chain is built from TRBV19 and TRBJ1-2; 8 nucleotides align to TRBD1. The germline gives CDR1 LNHDA, CDR2 SQIVND (reference sequence). The CDR3 extends over 14 amino acids. J lost 5 bases, V lost 8 bases, and 10 bases had no gene match.

In DNA, the CDR3 is TGTGCCATCAGTGAGTCTAGCGGGAGAATCGATGAGCAGTTCTTC. Residues: CAISESSGRIDEQFF. The chain joins TRBV10-3 to TRBJ2-1; TRBD2 agrees at 9 bases. Germline V gene data show CDR1 as ENHRY and CDR2 as SYGVKD. With V trimmed by 0 bases and J by 8 bases, 5 bases remained unmatched. This CDR3 has 15 residues.

In this sample, this clone turned up a few times. The rearrangement links TRBV2 to TRBJ1-5; a possible D gene is TRBD1 (6 bases). CDR3 length: 14 amino acids. The V and J ends lost 5 bases and 5 bases respectively, with 13 bases between them. Germline loops: CDR1 SNHLY, CDR2 FYNNEI. The chain's CDR3 is CASSKQGLDQPQHF. In nucleotides, the CDR3 is TGTGCCAGCAGTAAACAGGGATTAGATCAGCCCCAGCATTTT.

The chain is built from TRBV28 and TRBJ2-1, with D maybe TRBD2 (6 bases). The CDR3 loop spans 15 amino acids. Trimming shortened V by 2 bases and J by 0 bases, and 8 bases separated the two germline ends. Germline CDR1 reads MDHEN; CDR2 reads SYDVKM. The CDR3 loop is CASSLGRDSYNEQFF. For the CDR3, the DNA is TGTGCCAGCAGTTTAGGGCGGGACTCCTACAATGAGCAGTTCTTC.

The chain recombines TRBV11-2 with TRBJ2-7; 10 bases are a match to TRBD2. The germline V gene has CDR1 SGHAT and CDR2 FQNNGV. The CDR3 length is 13 residues. Germline trimming cut 3 bases from V and 7 bases from J; bases unmatched to any gene: 3. The CDR3 coding sequence is TGTGCCAGCAGCTTTTTAGCGGGAGGTGAGCAGTACTTC. Translating gives CASSFLAGGEQYF.

The chain uses TRBV27 and TRBJ2-7; D possibly corresponds to TRBD2 (6 bases). Germline CDR1 reads MNHEY; CDR2 reads SMNVEV (reference sequence). Trimming stripped 1 base from V and 3 bases from J, with 13 bases between. The length of the CDR3 is 15 residues. The CDR3: CASSLWSGSDYEQYF. The CDR3, as DNA: TGTGCCAGCAGTTTATGGTCCGGGAGTGACTACGAGCAGTACTTC.

V and J are TRBV7-9 and TRBJ2-3; tentatively, D is TRBD2 (5 bases). The CDR3 spans 17 residues. CDR1 is SEHNR and CDR2 is FQNEAQ in the germline V gene (reference sequence). V gave up 1 base and J gave up 6 bases, with 20 bases separating them. CDR3 residues: CASSLGRMALLADTQYF. In DNA form, the CDR3 reads TGTGCCAGCAGCTTAGGGCGCATGGCCCTTTTAGCGGATACGCAGTATTTT.

The chain carries TRBV7-9 and TRBJ1-4; D is uncertain. The germline gives CDR1 SEHNR, CDR2 FQNEAQ (reference sequence). Trimming cost V 5 bases and J 8 bases, with 12 bases left between them. The CDR3 is made up of 13 amino acids. CDR3 in amino acids: CASSQFGGEKLFF. CDR3 DNA sequence: TGTGCCAGCAGCCAATTTGGAGGGGAAAAACTGTTTTTT.

V gene TRBV9 combines with J gene TRBJ1-2; D ambiguous. V gave up 0 bases and J gave up 3 bases, with 12 bases separating them. Germline lookup yields CDR1 SGDLS and CDR2 YYNGEE. The CDR3 has 15 amino acids. CDR3 nucleotide sequence: TGTGCCAGCAGCGTAGATAGTAGTCGGGACTATGGCTACACCTTC. Encoded protein: CASSVDSSRDYGYTF.

To note about this clone: Just one base apart from a much larger clone, this may be a read error. This sample includes further DNA sequences coding for the same CDR3. The V call is TRBV19, the J call TRBJ1-1; D gene uncertain. V lost 1 base to trimming and J lost 1 base, with 4 bases between them. The CDR3 length is 13 residues. The germline V gene has CDR1 LNHDA and CDR2 SQIVND (reference sequence). The CDR3 protein is CASSIGQNTEAFF. CDR3 bases: TGTGCCAGTAGTATAGGACAGAACACTGAAGCTTTCTTT.

The CDR3 spells CASSAGRGGIYGYTF. The CDR3 DNA is TGTGCCAGCAGTGCAGGCAGGGGCGGCATCTATGGCTACACCTTC. The chain uses TRBV27 and TRBJ1-2, with a tentative D call TRBD1 (6 bases). V lost 5 bases and J 4 bases, leaving 17 bases between the germline ends. Germline V lookup: CDR1 MNHEY, CDR2 SMNVEV (reference sequence). The CDR3 length is 15 residues.

This chain links TRBV9 with TRBJ2-1; TRBD2 matches at 9 bases. The J segment lost 7 bases and the V segment lost 4 bases, leaving 3 bases of the junction unmatched. Germline lookup yields CDR1 SGDLS and CDR2 YYNGEE. This CDR3 region has 13 residues. CDR3: CASSRGGENEQFF. CDR3 coding DNA: TGTGCCAGCAGCCGCGGGGGGGAGAATGAGCAGTTCTTC.

The V call is TRBV7-6, the J call TRBJ2-2, with TRBD1 matching 8 bases. CDR3 length: 17 amino acids. The J segment lost 3 bases and the V segment lost 3 bases, leaving 9 bases of the junction unmatched. Germline CDR1 SGHVS, CDR2 FNYEAQ. CDR3 nucleotide sequence: TGTGCCAGCAGCTTCGACCCCGGGACAGGAGACACCGGGGAGCTGTTTTTT. Translation gives CASSFDPGTGDTGELFF. The full variable domain, completed using reference TRBV7-6 and TRBJ2-2, is GAGVSQSPRYKVTKRGQDVALRCDPISGHVSLYWYRQALGQGPEFLTYFNYEAQQDKSGLPNDRFSAERPEGSISTLTIQRTEQRDSAMYRCASSFDPGTGDTGELFFGEGSRLTVL.

The chain uses TRBV19 and TRBJ1-2, with TRBD1 identical over 7 bases. Germline lookup yields CDR1 LNHDA and CDR2 SQIVND (reference sequence). This CDR3 comprises 17 residues. The V segment lost 6 bases and the J segment 1 base; nucleotides outside the gene matches: 14. The CDR3 reads CASRATRRDRHNYGYTF. CDR3 coding DNA: TGTGCCAGTAGAGCGACTCGCCGGGACAGACATAACTATGGCTACACCTTC.

V usage is TRBV19 and J usage is TRBJ2-1, with TRBD2 matching over 10 bases. V lost 7 bases to trimming and J lost 6 bases; unmatched junction nucleotides: 12. In germline, CDR1 is LNHDA, CDR2 SQIVND (reference sequence). The CDR3 sequence is 16 residues long. The CDR3 sequence is CASKIDGLAGVNEQFF. CDR3 DNA: TGTGCCAGTAAAATCGATGGGCTAGCGGGAGTCAATGAGCAGTTCTTC.

The chain has TRBV28 and TRBJ1-1; D unresolved. V was cut by 6 bases and J by 1 base, with 9 bases left in between. This CDR3 spans 13 amino acids. The V gene's germline CDR1 is MDHEN and CDR2 SYDVKM. CDR3 sequence reads: CASRLGRNTEAFF. For the CDR3, the DNA is TGTGCCAGCAGACTAGGGCGGAACACTGAAGCTTTCTTT.

This clone has only a few counts. V usage is TRBV5-1 and J usage is TRBJ1-2; possibly TRBD1 for D (5 bases). Trimming took off 0 bases at V and 6 bases at J, with 12 bases between the two ends. Germline V gene sequence: CDR1 SGHRS, CDR2 YFSETQ. The CDR3 length is 14 residues. CDR3 in amino acids: CASSLGQGRDGYTF. Here the CDR3 DNA reads TGCGCCAGCAGCTTGGGGCAGGGAAGGGATGGCTACACCTTC.

The sample holds a few counts of this clone. This sequence joins TRBV5-6 and TRBJ1-1; 7 bases are a match to TRBD1. Germline loops: CDR1 SGHDT, CDR2 YYEEEE. The V and J ends lost 9 bases and 5 bases, in that order; junction bases with no gene match: 7. This CDR3 region has 12 residues. This chain's CDR3 is CATGQAGTEAFF. CDR3 in DNA: TGTGCCACAGGACAGGCTGGGACTGAAGCTTTCTTT.

The chain has TRBV30 and TRBJ1-1; no clear D gene. Germline assignment: CDR1 GTSNPN and CDR2 SVGIG (reference sequence). The V end was cut by 4 bases, the J end by 3 bases, with 18 bases between. The CDR3 is 15 residues long. The CDR3 loop reads CAWTPGRAEHTEAFF. Written as DNA, the CDR3 is TGTGCCTGGACTCCCGGGAGGGCGGAACACACTGAAGCTTTCTTT.

The genes are TRBV6-5 and TRBJ2-7, with 7 bases lining up with TRBD1. Germline V gives CDR1 MNHEY, CDR2 SVGAGI. CDR3 length equals 15 residues. The V gene end was trimmed by 5 bases and the J gene end by 2 bases; junction bases not matched to a gene: 9. The CDR3 nucleotides are TGTGCCAGCAGTCGCTCCGGGACAGACACCTACGAGCAGTACTTC. Translating it yields CASSRSGTDTYEQYF.

The CDR3 loop is CATSDPGDTQYF. In DNA, the CDR3 is TGTGCCACCAGTGATCCGGGGGATACGCAGTATTTT. The chain joins TRBV24-1 to TRBJ2-3; tentative D call: TRBD2 (5 bases). CDR1 is KGHDR, CDR2 SFDVKD, per germline. The CDR3 consists of 12 residues. The V gene lost 3 bases and the J gene lost 6 bases, with 6 bases spanning the gap.

The gene calls are TRBV5-1 and TRBJ2-3; 9 bases match TRBD2. The CDR3 loop spans 14 amino acids. CDR1 and CDR2 (germline): SGHRS, YFSETQ. Trimming removed 4 bases from V and 5 bases from J; junction bases left unmatched: 5. CDR3 sequence reads: CASSIAGEGDTQYF. In DNA form, the CDR3 reads TGCGCCAGCAGCATAGCGGGAGAGGGAGATACGCAGTATTTT.

This chain uses TRBV5-1 with TRBJ2-5, with 8 bases identical to TRBD1. Germline trimming cut 0 bases from V and 8 bases from J; bases unmatched to any gene: 3. The CDR3 is made up of 13 amino acids. Looked up from germline, CDR1 is SGHRS and CDR2 is YFSETQ. CDR3 DNA sequence: TGCGCCAGCAGCTTGGATGACAGGGGAACCCAGTACTTC. Protein: CASSLDDRGTQYF.

This clone was observed a handful of times. The V gene is TRBV5-8, the J gene TRBJ2-7, with 9 bases that match TRBD2. CDR3 length: 14 amino acids. After removal of 4 bases from V and 4 bases from J, the junction contained 6 bases not matched to a gene. The V gene's germline CDR1 is SGHTS and CDR2 YDEGEE. Here the CDR3 DNA reads TGTGCCAGCAGCAGGCTAGCGGGGTCATACGAGCAGTACTTC. It codes for CASSRLAGSYEQYF.

CDR3 region: CASSLPGTSEQYF. For the CDR3, the DNA is TGTGCCAGCAGTTTACCCGGGACTAGTGAGCAGTACTTC. The chain is built from TRBV27 and TRBJ2-7; 8 bases are shared with TRBD2. The CDR3 is made up of 13 amino acids. Per germline, CDR1 MNHEY and CDR2 SMNVEV (reference sequence). With V trimmed by 2 bases and J by 7 bases, 4 bases remained unmatched.

J is TRBJ1-6 and V is TRBV2, with 7 bases aligning to TRBD1. Germline CDR1 is SNHLY and CDR2 is FYNNEI. V trimming: 3 bases; J trimming: 8 bases; junction bases outside the gene matches: 7. The CDR3 is made up of 15 amino acids. The CDR3 DNA is TGTGCCAGCAGTGAGGACAGGCCCACGGATTCACCCCTCCACTTT. It encodes CASSEDRPTDSPLHF.